This paragraph covers one TCR beta chain sequence. This table comes from immunoSEQ multiplex PCR, and its TCRdb copy is limited to in-frame clones, with some not included. The sample has under 200,000 clones, 79% seen once. Germline CDR1 and CDR2: SGHRS and YFSETQ. Trimming took 4 bases from V and 1 from J, leaving 12 bases between them. The length of the CDR3 is 14 residues. These data come from a study of blood T cell repertoires in COVID-19. The rearrangement uses TRBV5-1 and TRBJ2-7; no definite D call. Sequences were obtained from peripheral blood. The receptor comes from a woman aged 55-69 years with COVID-19, enrolled during active disease. CDR3 sequence: CASSPEQYSYEQYF. DNA of the CDR3: TGCGCCAGCAGCCCAGAACAGTATTCCTACGAGCAGTACTTC. The variable domain in full, with the rest retrieved from reference TRBV5-1 and TRBJ2-7, is KAGVTQTPRYLIKTRGQQVTLSCSPISGHRSVSWYQQTPGQGLQFLFEYFSETQRNKGNFPGRFSGRQFSNSRSEMNVSTLELGDSALYLCASSPEQYSYEQYFGPGTRLTVT.